These 21 T cell receptor beta chains share one sample of origin, sequenced in a study of PD-L1 blockade in urothelial cancer. This table comes from immunoSEQ multiplex PCR, and its TCRdb copy is limited to in-frame clones, with some not included. The sample carries tens of thousands of clones, roughly 84% recorded once. The time point was: pretreatment peripheral blood. The material sequenced was PBMCs, taken around atezolizumab (anti-PD-L1) treatment. The receptors were sampled from a woman in her 70s with urothelial cancer.

The chain recombines TRBV11-1 with TRBJ2-1, with D uncertain. The ends were cut back, 3 bases at V and 0 bases at J, with 12 bases in the middle. The CDR3 runs to 16 residues. CDR1 and CDR2 from the germline V gene are SGHAT and FQDESV (reference sequence). The CDR3 region has the DNA TGTGCCAGCAGCTTCTGGCCGATCAGCTCCTACAATGAGCAGTTCTTC. This sequence encodes CASSFWPISSYNEQFF. The full variable domain, in which reference TRBV11-1 and TRBJ2-1 provide the parts outside the CDR3, is EAEVAQSPRYKITEKSQAVAFWCDPISGHATLYWYRQILGQGPELLVQFQDESVVDDSQLPKDRFSAERLKGVDSTLKIQPAELGDSAMYLCASSFWPISSYNEQFFGPGTRLTVL.

V gene TRBV10-3 combines with J gene TRBJ2-3; 11 nucleotides match TRBD2. V was clipped by 10 bases and J by 3 bases; unmatched bases: 3. The CDR3 runs to 13 residues. Germline V gives CDR1 ENHRY, CDR2 SYGVKD. For the CDR3, the DNA is TGTGCCACGACTAGCGGGGCTACAGATACGCAGTATTTT. It codes for CATTSGATDTQYF.

J is TRBJ1-4 and V is TRBV25-1; the match to TRBD1 covers 11 bases. The CDR3 totals 13 residues. Looked up from germline, CDR1 is MGHDK and CDR2 is SYGVNS. The ends lost 10 bases at V and 7 bases at J; junction bases unmatched: 5. The CDR3 bases are TGTGCCACGGGGGGGACAGGGGGTGAAAAACTGTTTTTT. Translating gives CATGGTGGEKLFF. The variable domain in full, with the rest retrieved from reference TRBV25-1 and TRBJ1-4, is EADIYQTPRYLVIGTGKKITLECSQTMGHDKMYWYQQDPGMELHLIHYSYGVNSTEKGDLSSESTVSRIRTEHFPLTLESARPSHTSQYLCATGGTGGEKLFFGSGTQLSVL.

This rearrangement joins TRBV5-1 to TRBJ1-2, with 9 bases fitting TRBD1. This CDR3 is 17 amino acids long. CDR1 and CDR2 from the germline V gene are SGHRS and YFSETQ. Trimming cost V 3 bases and J 6 bases; bases outside gene matches: 15. The CDR3 region has the DNA TGCGCCAGCAGCTACCAACGGCCGGGACAGGGACCTGATGGCTACACCTTC. Its translation is CASSYQRPGQGPDGYTF.

V is TRBV28 and J is TRBJ2-7, with 8 bases that match TRBD1. The CDR3 has 13 amino acids. The V gene's germline CDR1 is MDHEN and CDR2 SYDVKM. Trimming cost V 6 bases and J 5 bases; bases outside gene matches: 6. CDR3 in amino acids: CASSRTGTDEQYF. In DNA form, the CDR3 reads TGTGCCAGCAGCAGGACAGGGACCGACGAGCAGTACTTC.

The CDR3 protein is CASSILVLAGYNEQFF. In nucleotides, the CDR3 is TGTGCCAGTAGTATATTGGTGCTAGCGGGGTACAATGAGCAGTTCTTC. The chain carries TRBV19 and TRBJ2-1, with 9 bases aligning to TRBD2. This CDR3 spans 16 amino acids. CDR1 is LNHDA, CDR2 SQIVND, per germline (reference sequence). V shed 2 bases and J 4 bases; nucleotides not matched to a gene: 6.

The chain combines TRBV5-1 with TRBJ2-2; 9 bases agree with TRBD1. The CDR3 spans 17 residues. In germline, CDR1 is SGHRS, CDR2 YFSETQ. With 1 base clipped from V and 5 bases from J, the junction kept 9 bases outside the gene matches. The CDR3 is CASSLPTGGIGTGELFF. CDR3 coding DNA: TGCGCCAGCAGCTTGCCGACAGGGGGGATTGGTACCGGGGAGCTGTTTTTT.

This clone was recorded a few times. The chain joins TRBV1 to TRBJ2-1; the table's TRBD2 call for D was not verified on the DNA. TRBV1 is classified as a pseudogene. The CDR3 covers 14 residues. The chain's CDR3 is CTSSQCPRSDEQFF. The CDR3 DNA reads TGCACCAGCAGCCAATGTCCTAGGAGCGATGAGCAGTTCTTC.

This sequence joins TRBV4-1 and TRBJ2-3; the match to TRBD2 covers 13 bases. V lost 1 base and J lost 2; bases outside the gene matches: 9. The CDR3 runs to 19 residues. The germline V gene has CDR1 MGHRA and CDR2 YSYEKL. CDR3 sequence: CASSQVLAGGSLSTDTQYF. As DNA, the CDR3 is TGCGCCAGCAGCCAAGTACTAGCGGGGGGGTCGCTTTCCACAGATACGCAGTATTTT.

The CDR3 region is CASSAPSGGVYNEQFF. As DNA, the CDR3 is TGTGCCAGCTCGGCCCCTAGCGGGGGTGTCTACAATGAGCAGTTCTTC. V usage is TRBV18 and J usage is TRBJ2-1; 10 bases match TRBD2. The germline gives CDR1 KGHSH, CDR2 LQKENI. V dropped 6 bases and J dropped 3; count of bases not matched to a gene: 8. This CDR3 is built from 16 residues. Using reference TRBV18 and TRBJ2-1 for the parts outside the CDR3, the full variable domain is NAGVMQNPRHLVRRRGQEARLRCSPMKGHSHVYWYRQLPEEGLKFMVYLQKENIIDESGMPKERFSAEFPKEGPSILRIQQVVRGDSAAYFCASSAPSGGVYNEQFFGPGTRLTVL.

The rearrangement joins TRBV18 to TRBJ2-5, with D possibly TRBD1 on 5 matching bases. Germline assignment: CDR1 KGHSH and CDR2 LQKENI. Trimming took off 6 bases at V and 5 bases at J, with 13 bases between the two ends. The CDR3 extends over 13 amino acids. The CDR3 nucleotides read TGTGCCAGCTCTCCCCCGACAGTTGAGACCCAGTACTTC. Its protein is CASSPPTVETQYF.

This sequence joins TRBV2 and TRBJ1-2, with a tentative D call TRBD1 (5 bases). CDR1 SNHLY and CDR2 FYNNEI come from the germline V gene. The CDR3 runs to 12 residues. V shed 7 bases and J shed 5 bases, with 11 bases lying between them. The CDR3 protein is CASIVQGYGYTF. In nucleotides, the CDR3 is TGTGCCAGCATCGTTCAGGGATATGGCTACACCTTC.

The chain carries TRBV19 and TRBJ1-1, with a tentative D call TRBD1 (6 bases). The germline CDR1 and CDR2 sequences are LNHDA and SQIVND (reference sequence). Trimming stripped 8 bases from V and 0 bases from J, with 10 bases between. The CDR3 loop spans 13 amino acids. Here the CDR3 reads CASGDILNTEAFF. In DNA form, the CDR3 reads TGTGCCAGTGGGGACATTTTGAACACTGAAGCTTTCTTT.

The chain uses TRBV11-2 and TRBJ1-4, with a weak D call TRBD1 (5 bases). Germline assignment: CDR1 SGHAT and CDR2 FQNNGV. Trimming stripped 5 bases from V and 4 bases from J, with 20 bases between. There are 17 residues in the CDR3. CDR3 sequence reads: CASSKLWGVHSNEKLFF. The CDR3 DNA follows: TGTGCCAGCAGCAAACTCTGGGGGGTTCACAGTAATGAAAAACTGTTTTTT.

The count of this clone is one. The rearrangement uses TRBV29-1 and TRBJ1-1, with 9 bases lining up with TRBD1. Germline CDR1 and CDR2: SQVTM and ANQGSEA. V lost 2 bases and J lost 11; bases outside the gene matches: 12. CDR3 length: 14 amino acids. The CDR3 DNA reads TGCAGCGTTGAAAGCCACGGGACAGGGCCGGGCGCTTTCTTT. Translating gives CSVESHGTGPGAFF.

This clone was counted a single time. The chain recombines TRBV27 with TRBJ2-7; 7 positions agree with TRBD1. The CDR3 is 14 amino acids. From germline, CDR1 is MNHEY and CDR2 SMNVEV (reference sequence). The J segment lost 4 bases and the V segment lost 4 bases, leaving 7 bases of the junction unmatched. The DNA of the CDR3 is TGTGCCAGCAGTTGGACAGGACTGGGGTACGAGCAGTACTTC. Amino acids: CASSWTGLGYEQYF.

The V and J genes are TRBV6-5 and TRBJ2-3, with TRBD1 as a possible D gene (5 bases). The CDR3 runs to 15 residues. Trimming cost V 6 bases and J 1 base, with 14 bases left between them. Germline V gives CDR1 MNHEY, CDR2 SVGAGI. The CDR3 loop is CASSFGGARTDTQYF. DNA of the CDR3: TGTGCCAGCAGCTTTGGTGGGGCCCGCACAGATACGCAGTATTTT.

V is TRBV23-1 and J is TRBJ2-7; 7 bases map to TRBD2. TRBV23-1 is an ORF; its function is uncertain. The V segment lost 4 bases and the J segment 2 bases; nucleotides outside the gene matches: 8. CDR3 length: 15 residues. The CDR3 region is CASSLVSRGAYEQYF. The CDR3 DNA is TGCGCCAGCAGTCTGGTGTCCCGGGGGGCCTACGAGCAGTACTTC.

The chain is built from TRBV5-6 and TRBJ2-5; tentatively, D is TRBD2 (5 bases). This CDR3 is 14 amino acids long. CDR1 SGHDT and CDR2 YYEEEE come from the germline V gene. V was cut by 1 base and J by 1 base, with 8 bases left in between. CDR3 DNA sequence: TGTGCCAGCAGCTTGATAGAGGGCCAAGAGACCCAGTACTTC. It yields the protein CASSLIEGQETQYF.

The chain employs TRBV25-1 and TRBJ1-2; 7 bases are shared with TRBD1. This CDR3 region has 14 residues. The V segment lost 1 base and the J segment 3 bases; nucleotides outside the gene matches: 2. In germline, CDR1 is MGHDK, CDR2 SYGVNS. In nucleotides, the CDR3 is TGTGCCAGCAGTGAATTAGGGGGCCACTATGGCTACACCTTC. Translated: CASSELGGHYGYTF.

The chain has TRBV6-5 and TRBJ1-1, with TRBD1 as a possible D gene (5 bases). The CDR3 has 15 residues. Germline V lookup: CDR1 MNHEY, CDR2 SVGAGI. V dropped 3 bases and J dropped 5 bases, with 16 bases sitting between them. The CDR3 sequence is CASSYVGRGGTEAFF. DNA of the CDR3: TGTGCCAGCAGTTATGTCGGGAGGGGAGGTACTGAAGCTTTCTTT.